What follows are 10 T cell receptor beta chains derived from one specimen sequenced in a study of T-cell reconstitution after alpha-beta-depleted transplantation in children. TCRbeta library preparation incorporated unique molecular identifiers. From the PCR reads, TCRdb called clonotypes with MiXCR, one entry per CDR3 protein. The sample yields about half a million distinct CDR3 sequences, around 12% seen once. Sequenced here: PBMCs from the stem cell graft donor, sampled from the stem cell graft. These TCRs come from a human donor who donated a stem cell graft to a child with combined immunodeficiency.

Many counts were recorded for this clonotype. The CDR3 reads CASSLALTRPYNEQFF. The DNA of the CDR3 is TGTGCCAGCAGTTTAGCCCTAACCCGCCCTTACAATGAGCAGTTCTTC. This chain links TRBV12-3 or TRBV12-4 with TRBJ2-1; D gene unclear. V lost 0 bases and J 4 bases, leaving 13 bases between the germline ends. This CDR3 comprises 16 residues.

A few counts support this clonotype. This chain links TRBV12-3 or TRBV12-4 with TRBJ2-1; TRBD2 matches 7 bases. V lost 5 bases to trimming and J lost 8 bases; unmatched junction nucleotides: 12. The CDR3 has 15 residues. CDR3 sequence reads: CASSDGAAGDDEQFF. The CDR3, as DNA: TGTGCCAGCAGTGACGGCGCTGCGGGAGACGATGAGCAGTTCTTC.

Many counts were recorded for this clonotype. The V and J genes are TRBV9 and TRBJ2-3; D perhaps matches TRBD1 (5 bases). The CDR3 has 14 residues. The V gene's germline CDR1 is SGDLS and CDR2 YYNGEE. V was shortened by 3 bases and J by 2 bases, with 10 bases between the two germline ends. The CDR3 reads CASSAQGTTDTQYF. Written as DNA, the CDR3 is TGTGCCAGCAGCGCCCAGGGTACCACAGATACGCAGTATTTT.

This clonotype was seen ten or more times. V gene TRBV7-9 combines with J gene TRBJ2-2; possible D gene TRBD1, 6 bases. Germline loops: CDR1 SEHNR, CDR2 FQNEAQ (reference sequence). There are 15 residues in the CDR3. Between the trimmed V and J ends, which lost 5 bases and 6 bases, there was a span of 16 bases. The CDR3 DNA sequence: TGTGCCAGCAGCGACCAAGTTACAGGGTCCGGGGAGCTGTTTTTT. It is translated as CASSDQVTGSGELFF. Using reference TRBV7-9 and TRBJ2-2 for the parts outside the CDR3, the full variable domain is DTGVSQNPRHKITKRGQNVTFRCDPISEHNRLYWYRQTLGQGPEFLTYFQNEAQLEKSRLLSDRFSAERPKGSFSTLEIQRTEQGDSAMYLCASSDQVTGSGELFFGEGSRLTVL.

This clonotype appeared a few times. The chain is built from TRBV7-3 and TRBJ2-3, with 14 bases that match TRBD2. The CDR3 spans 17 residues. V dropped 1 base and J dropped 0; count of bases not matched to a gene: 0. CDR1 and CDR2 (germline): SGHTA, FQGTGA. CDR3 protein: CASSLRLAGGSTDTQYF. DNA of the CDR3: TGTGCCAGCAGCTTAAGACTAGCGGGAGGGAGCACAGATACGCAGTATTTT.

The chain couples TRBV12-3 or TRBV12-4 to TRBJ2-1, with D perhaps matching TRBD1 (5 bases). Trimming left V 5 bases short and J 3 bases short, with 14 bases between. The CDR3 totals 15 residues. The CDR3 region has the DNA TGTGCCAGCAGTCACGGATCAGGGATCTACAATGAGCAGTTCTTC. This codes for CASSHGSGIYNEQFF.

The CDR3 loop reads CSASPKIPVPYNEQFF. The CDR3 bases are TGCAGTGCTAGCCCTAAAATCCCGGTTCCCTACAATGAGCAGTTCTTC. The V call is TRBV20-1, the J call TRBJ2-1; D call uncertain. CDR3 size: 16 residues. V lost 3 bases and J 2 bases, leaving 17 bases between the germline ends. Germline CDR1 reads DFQATT; CDR2 reads SNEGSKA (reference sequence).

The V and J genes are TRBV9 and TRBJ1-5, with D unclear. V lost 0 bases and J 0 bases, leaving 19 bases between the germline ends. The germline CDR1 and CDR2 sequences are SGDLS and YYNGEE. The CDR3 has 19 residues. The CDR3 DNA reads as TGTGCCAGCAGCGTAGGTGGGATCTCTCGTTTTTATAGCAATCAGCCCCAGCATTTT. It is translated as CASSVGGISRFYSNQPQHF.

The rearrangement uses TRBV24-1 and TRBJ2-2; D perhaps matches TRBD1 (5 bases). There are 16 residues in the CDR3. Trimming removed 5 bases from V and 0 bases from J, with 12 bases in between. CDR1 and CDR2 (germline): KGHDR, SFDVKD. This CDR3 is CATSGPGQANTGELFF. The CDR3 coding sequence is TGTGCCACCAGTGGACCAGGACAAGCGAACACCGGGGAGCTGTTTTTT.

This clonotype was recorded many times. This rearrangement joins TRBV6-5 to TRBJ2-7, with D unresolved. The CDR3 is made up of 13 amino acids. V lost 0 bases to trimming and J lost 3 bases, with 6 bases between them. Germline V gives CDR1 MNHEY, CDR2 SVGAGI. As DNA, the CDR3 is TGTGCCAGCAGTTACTCGAGGAGCTACGAGCAGTACTTC. Its protein product is CASSYSRSYEQYF.